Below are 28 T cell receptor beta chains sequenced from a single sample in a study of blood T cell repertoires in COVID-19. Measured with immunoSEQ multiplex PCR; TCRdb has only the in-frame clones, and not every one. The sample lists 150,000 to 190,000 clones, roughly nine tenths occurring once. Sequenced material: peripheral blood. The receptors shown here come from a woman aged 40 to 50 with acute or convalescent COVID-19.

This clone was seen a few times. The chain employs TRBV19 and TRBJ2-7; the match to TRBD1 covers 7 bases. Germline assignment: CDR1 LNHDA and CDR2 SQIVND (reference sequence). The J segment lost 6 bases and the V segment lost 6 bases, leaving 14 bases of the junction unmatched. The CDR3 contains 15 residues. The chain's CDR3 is CASSNIDRAVGEQYF. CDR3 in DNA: TGTGCCAGTAGCAACATCGACAGGGCAGTAGGCGAGCAGTACTTC.

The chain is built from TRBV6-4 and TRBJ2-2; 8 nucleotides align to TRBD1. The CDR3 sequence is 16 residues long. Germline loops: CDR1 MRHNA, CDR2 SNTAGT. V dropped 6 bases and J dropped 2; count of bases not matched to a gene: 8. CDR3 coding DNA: TGTGCCAGCAGCGCACAGGGGGATCTAAACACCGGGGAGCTGTTTTTT. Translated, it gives CASSAQGDLNTGELFF.

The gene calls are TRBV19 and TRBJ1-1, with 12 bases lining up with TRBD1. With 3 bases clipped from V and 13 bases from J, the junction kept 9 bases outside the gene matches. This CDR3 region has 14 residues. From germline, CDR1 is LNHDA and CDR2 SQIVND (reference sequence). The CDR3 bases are TGTGCCAGTAGTATTGCGGGACAGGGGGCGCGGGGTTTCTTT. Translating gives CASSIAGQGARGFF.

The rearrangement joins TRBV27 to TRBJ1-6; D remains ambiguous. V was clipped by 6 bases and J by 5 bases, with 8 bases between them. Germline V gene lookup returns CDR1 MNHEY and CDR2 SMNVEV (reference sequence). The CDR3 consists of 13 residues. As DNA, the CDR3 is TGTGCCAGCAGACCCGGGAATAATTCACCCCTCCACTTT. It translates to CASRPGNNSPLHF.

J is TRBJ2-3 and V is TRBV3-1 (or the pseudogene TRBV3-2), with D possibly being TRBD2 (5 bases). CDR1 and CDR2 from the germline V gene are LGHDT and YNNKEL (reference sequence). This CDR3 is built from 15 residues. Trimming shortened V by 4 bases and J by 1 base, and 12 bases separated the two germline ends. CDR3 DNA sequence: TGTGCCAGCAGCCCTCGCGGAGCGGGCACAGATACGCAGTATTTT. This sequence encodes CASSPRGAGTDTQYF.

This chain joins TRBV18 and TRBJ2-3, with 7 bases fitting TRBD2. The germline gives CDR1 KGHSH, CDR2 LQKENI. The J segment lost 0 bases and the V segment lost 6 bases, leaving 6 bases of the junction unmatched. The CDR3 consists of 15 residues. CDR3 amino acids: CASSQSGTSTDTQYF. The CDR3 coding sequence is TGTGCCAGCTCTCAGAGCGGGACTAGCACAGATACGCAGTATTTT. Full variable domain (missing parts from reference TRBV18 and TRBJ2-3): NAGVMQNPRHLVRRRGQEARLRCSPMKGHSHVYWYRQLPEEGLKFMVYLQKENIIDESGMPKERFSAEFPKEGPSILRIQQVVRGDSAAYFCASSQSGTSTDTQYFGPGTRLTVL.

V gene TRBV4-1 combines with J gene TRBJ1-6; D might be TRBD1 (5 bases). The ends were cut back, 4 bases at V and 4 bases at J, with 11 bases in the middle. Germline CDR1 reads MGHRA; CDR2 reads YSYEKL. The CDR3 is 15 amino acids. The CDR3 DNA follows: TGCGCCAGCAGCCCCGAGACAGAATATAATTCACCCCTCCACTTT. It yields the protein CASSPETEYNSPLHF.

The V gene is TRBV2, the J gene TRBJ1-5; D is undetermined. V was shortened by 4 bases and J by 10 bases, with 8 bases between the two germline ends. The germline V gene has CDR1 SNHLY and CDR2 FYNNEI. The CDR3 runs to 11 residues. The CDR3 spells CASSVGGPQHF. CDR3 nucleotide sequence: TGTGCCAGCAGTGTAGGAGGACCCCAGCATTTT.

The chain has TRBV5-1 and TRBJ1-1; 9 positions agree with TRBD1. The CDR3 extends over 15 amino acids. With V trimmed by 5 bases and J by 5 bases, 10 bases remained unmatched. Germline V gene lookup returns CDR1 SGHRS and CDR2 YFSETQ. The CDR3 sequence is CASSHHTGGETEAFF. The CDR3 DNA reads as TGCGCCAGCAGTCACCATACAGGGGGCGAAACTGAAGCTTTCTTT.

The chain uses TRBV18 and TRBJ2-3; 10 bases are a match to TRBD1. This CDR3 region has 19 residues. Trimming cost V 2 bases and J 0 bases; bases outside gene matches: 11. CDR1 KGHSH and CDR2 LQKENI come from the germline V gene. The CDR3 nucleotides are TGTGCCAGCTCACCATCGAGACAGGGGGCCCCCTTTAGCACAGATACGCAGTATTTT. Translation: CASSPSRQGAPFSTDTQYF.

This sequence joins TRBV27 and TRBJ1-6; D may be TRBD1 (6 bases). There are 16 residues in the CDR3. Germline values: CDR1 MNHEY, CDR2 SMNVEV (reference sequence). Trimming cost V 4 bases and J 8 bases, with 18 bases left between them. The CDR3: CASSSSQGGLYSPLHF. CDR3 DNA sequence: TGTGCCAGCAGTTCCTCACAGGGCGGCCTTTATTCACCCCTCCACTTT.

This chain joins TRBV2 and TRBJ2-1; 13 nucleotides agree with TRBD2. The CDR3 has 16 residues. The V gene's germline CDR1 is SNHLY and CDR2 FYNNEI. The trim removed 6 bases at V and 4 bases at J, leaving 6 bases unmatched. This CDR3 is CASRRTSGGQYNEQFF. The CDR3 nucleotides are TGTGCCAGCAGAAGGACTAGCGGGGGCCAATACAATGAGCAGTTCTTC.

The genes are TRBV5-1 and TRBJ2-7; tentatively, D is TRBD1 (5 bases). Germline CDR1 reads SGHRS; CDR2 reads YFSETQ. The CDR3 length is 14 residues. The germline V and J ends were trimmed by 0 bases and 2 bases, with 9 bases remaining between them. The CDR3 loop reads CASSLVAGPYEQYF. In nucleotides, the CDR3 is TGCGCCAGCAGCTTGGTGGCAGGGCCCTACGAGCAGTACTTC.

CDR3 protein: CASGGQALLNGNTIYF. The CDR3 DNA follows: TGTGCTAGTGGTGGACAGGCACTCCTAAATGGGAACACCATATATTTT. The chain recombines TRBV12-5 with TRBJ1-3; TRBD1 agrees at 7 bases. The germline CDR1 and CDR2 sequences are LGHNT and FRNRAP. The J segment lost 7 bases and the V segment lost 5 bases, leaving 14 bases of the junction unmatched. This CDR3 has 16 amino acids.

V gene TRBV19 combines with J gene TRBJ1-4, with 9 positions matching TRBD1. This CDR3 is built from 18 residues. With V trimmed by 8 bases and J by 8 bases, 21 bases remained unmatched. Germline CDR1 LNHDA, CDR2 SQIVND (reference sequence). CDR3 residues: CASRSPGQGPFVKEKLFF. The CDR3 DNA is TGTGCCAGTCGAAGCCCGGGACAGGGACCCTTCGTCAAGGAAAAACTGTTTTTT. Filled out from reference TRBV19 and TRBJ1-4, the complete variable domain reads DGGITQSPKYLFRKEGQNVTLSCEQNLNHDAMYWYRQDPGQGLRLIYYSQIVNDFQKGDIAEGYSVSREKKESFPLTVTSAQKNPTAFYLCASRSPGQGPFVKEKLFFGSGTQLSVL.

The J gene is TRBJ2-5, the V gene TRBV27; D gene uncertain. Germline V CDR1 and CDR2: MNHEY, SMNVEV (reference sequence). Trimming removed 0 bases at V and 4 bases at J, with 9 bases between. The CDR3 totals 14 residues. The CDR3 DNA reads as TGTGCCAGCAGTTTATCTAGCTATGGAGAGACCCAGTACTTC. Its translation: CASSLSSYGETQYF.

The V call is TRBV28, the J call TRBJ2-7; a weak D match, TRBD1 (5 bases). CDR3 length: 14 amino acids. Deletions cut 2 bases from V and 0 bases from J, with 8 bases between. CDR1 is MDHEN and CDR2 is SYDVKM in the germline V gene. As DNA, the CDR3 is TGTGCCAGCAGTTTAACCAGGGACTCCTACGAGCAGTACTTC. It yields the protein CASSLTRDSYEQYF. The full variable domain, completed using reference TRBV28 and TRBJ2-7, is DVKVTQSSRYLVKRTGEKVFLECVQDMDHENMFWYRQDPGLGLRLIYFSYDVKMKEKGDIPEGYSVSREKKERFSLILESASTNQTSMYLCASSLTRDSYEQYFGPGTRLTVT.

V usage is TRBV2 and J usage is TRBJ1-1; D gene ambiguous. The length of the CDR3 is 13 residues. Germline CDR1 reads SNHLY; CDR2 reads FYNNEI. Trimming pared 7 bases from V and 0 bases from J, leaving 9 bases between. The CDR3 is CASNGPLNTEAFF. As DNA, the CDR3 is TGTGCCAGCAATGGGCCTTTGAACACTGAAGCTTTCTTT.

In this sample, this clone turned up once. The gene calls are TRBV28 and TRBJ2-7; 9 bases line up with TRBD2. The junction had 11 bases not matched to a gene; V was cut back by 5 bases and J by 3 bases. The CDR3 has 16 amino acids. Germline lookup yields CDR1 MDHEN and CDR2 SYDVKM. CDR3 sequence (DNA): TGTGCCAGCAGTATAGTTAGCGGGGGACTACTCTACGAGCAGTACTTC. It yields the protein CASSIVSGGLLYEQYF.

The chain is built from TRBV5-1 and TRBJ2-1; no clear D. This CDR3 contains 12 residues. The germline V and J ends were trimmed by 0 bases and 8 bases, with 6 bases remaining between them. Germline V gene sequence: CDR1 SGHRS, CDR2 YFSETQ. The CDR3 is CASSLVTYEQFF. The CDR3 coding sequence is TGCGCCAGCAGCTTGGTCACATATGAGCAGTTCTTC.

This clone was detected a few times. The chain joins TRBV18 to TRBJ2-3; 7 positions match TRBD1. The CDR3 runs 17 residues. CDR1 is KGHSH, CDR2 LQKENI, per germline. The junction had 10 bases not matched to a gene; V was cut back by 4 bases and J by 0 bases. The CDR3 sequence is CASSHTDRASSTDTQYF. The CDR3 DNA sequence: TGTGCCAGCTCACATACCGACAGGGCTTCTAGCACAGATACGCAGTATTTT. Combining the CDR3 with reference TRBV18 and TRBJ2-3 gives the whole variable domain NAGVMQNPRHLVRRRGQEARLRCSPMKGHSHVYWYRQLPEEGLKFMVYLQKENIIDESGMPKERFSAEFPKEGPSILRIQQVVRGDSAAYFCASSHTDRASSTDTQYFGPGTRLTVL.

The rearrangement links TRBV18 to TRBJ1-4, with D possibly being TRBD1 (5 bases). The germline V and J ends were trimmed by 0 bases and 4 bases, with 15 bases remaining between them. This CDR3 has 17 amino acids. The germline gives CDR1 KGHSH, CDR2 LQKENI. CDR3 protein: CASSPPVGAQSNEKLFF. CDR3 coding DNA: TGTGCCAGCTCACCACCGGTAGGGGCCCAGAGTAATGAAAAACTGTTTTTT.

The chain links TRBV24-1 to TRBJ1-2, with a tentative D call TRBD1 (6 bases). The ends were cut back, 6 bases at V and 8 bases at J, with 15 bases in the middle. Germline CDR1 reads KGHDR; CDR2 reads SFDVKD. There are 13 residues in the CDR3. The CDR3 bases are TGTGCCACCAGTTTGTCAGGGGCTGAAGGCTACACCTTC. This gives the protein CATSLSGAEGYTF.

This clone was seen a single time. The CDR3 protein is CASSGGGARDTQYF. Written as DNA, the CDR3 is TGTGCCAGCAGTGGCGGGGGGGCCAGAGATACGCAGTATTTT. The chain has TRBV28 and TRBJ2-3, with TRBD2 matching over 9 bases. Germline V gives CDR1 MDHEN, CDR2 SYDVKM. CDR3 length: 14 amino acids. Trimming cost V 5 bases and J 5 bases; bases outside gene matches: 5.

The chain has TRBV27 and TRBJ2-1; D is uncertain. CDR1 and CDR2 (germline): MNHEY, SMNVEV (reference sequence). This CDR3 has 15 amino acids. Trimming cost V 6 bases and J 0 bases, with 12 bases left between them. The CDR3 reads CASRFSRSSYNEQFF. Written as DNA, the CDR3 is TGTGCCAGCAGATTTAGCCGGAGCTCCTACAATGAGCAGTTCTTC.

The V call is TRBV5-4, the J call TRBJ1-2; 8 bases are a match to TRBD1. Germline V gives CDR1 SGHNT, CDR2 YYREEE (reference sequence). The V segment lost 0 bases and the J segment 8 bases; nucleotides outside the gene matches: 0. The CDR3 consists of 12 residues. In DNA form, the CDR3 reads TGTGCCAGCAGCTTGGCAGGGGGCGGCTACACCTTC. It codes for CASSLAGGGYTF.

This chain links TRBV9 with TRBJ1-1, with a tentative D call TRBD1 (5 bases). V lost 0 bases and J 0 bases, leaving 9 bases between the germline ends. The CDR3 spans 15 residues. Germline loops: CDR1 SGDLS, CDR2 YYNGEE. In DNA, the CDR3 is TGTGCCAGCAGCGTAGTCTCAGGGATGAACACTGAAGCTTTCTTT. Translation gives CASSVVSGMNTEAFF.

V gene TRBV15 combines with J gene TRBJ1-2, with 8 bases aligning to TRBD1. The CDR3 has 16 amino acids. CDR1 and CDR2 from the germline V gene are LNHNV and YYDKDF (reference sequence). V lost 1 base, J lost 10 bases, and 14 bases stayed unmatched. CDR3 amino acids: CATSRAPQGAVANYTF. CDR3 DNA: TGTGCCACCAGCAGAGCCCCCCAGGGGGCTGTGGCCAACTACACCTTC.